The sequence of this TCR beta chain was determined in a study of T cell changes during pregnancy in multiple sclerosis. Sequenced by immunoSEQ multiplex PCR; TCRdb stores in-frame clones only, minus some. Of about 40,000 clones in the sample, less than 95% are singletons; the top ten hold approximately 1.7%. The CDR3 spans 13 residues. From germline, CDR1 is SGHNT and CDR2 YYREEE (reference sequence). V lost 0 bases and J 10 bases, leaving 11 bases between the germline ends. The receptor's source is a female donor with multiple sclerosis, enrolled in a pregnancy study. The specimen comprised peripheral blood, sampled in the third trimester of pregnancy. The chain recombines TRBV5-4 with TRBJ2-1; TRBD1 is a possible D gene (6 bases). The CDR3 spells CASSLGQASEQFF. CDR3 bases: TGTGCCAGCAGCTTGGGACAGGCTTCGGAGCAGTTCTTC. The complete variable domain, with remaining parts taken from reference TRBV5-4 and TRBJ2-1, reads ETGVTQSPTHLIKTRGQQVTLRCSSQSGHNTVSWYQQALGQGPQFIFQYYREEENGRGNFPPRFSGLQFPNYSSELNVNALELDDSALYLCASSLGQASEQFFGPGTRLTVL.